The clone carrying this TCR beta chain was counted between two and nine times. This CDR3 has 17 residues. The junction had 11 bases not matched to a gene; V was cut back by 4 bases and J by 2 bases. The germline V gene has CDR1 SGHTA and CDR2 FQGNSA. The isolated RNA, all of it, was reverse transcribed, so expressed TCRB transcripts were what got sequenced. This table comes from immunoSEQ multiplex PCR, and its TCRdb copy is limited to in-frame clones, with some not included. Of 810,000 or so clones listed, about a sixth were seen once; the top ten hold about 0.025%. These data are taken from a study of beta chain features in type 1 diabetes.

The clonotype comes from a woman aged 18-30 years in good health. The sample consisted of naive CD4+ T cells from blood. The genes are TRBV7-2 and TRBJ1-2, with 9 bases lining up with TRBD1. The CDR3 spells CASSSRGRDRANYGYTF. In nucleotides, the CDR3 is TGTGCCAGCAGCTCACGGGGCAGGGACAGGGCGAACTATGGCTACACCTTC.